This record concerns one TCR beta chain sequence. The source of the sample is a study of blood T cell repertoires in COVID-19. The wider study: COVID-19 samples, acute and convalescent, were from the United States, Italy and Spain. PBMCs, B-cell-depleted T cells, or T cells were the source of the cDNA or gDNA that made up the material.

Original analysis: From reference gene primer amplification, estimates of nucleated cell counts were derived. Measured with immunoSEQ multiplex PCR; TCRdb has only the in-frame clones, and not every one. V, J and clone size derive from that table, while D and trimming were established from the DNA sequence. The sample lists under 450,000 clones; more than 75% were seen once. The length of the CDR3 is 14 residues. The V end lost 1 base, the J end lost 5 bases, and 8 bases lay between the germline ends. Germline V gene lookup returns CDR1 SEHNR and CDR2 FQNEAQ (reference sequence). This sequence joins TRBV7-9 and TRBJ2-2, with D possibly TRBD2 on 5 matching bases. The receptor comes from a human donor with acute or convalescent COVID-19. The donor label of this sample is uncertain. The specimen sequenced was peripheral blood. CDR3 region: CASSLVRDTGELFF. The CDR3 nucleotides read TGTGCCAGCAGCTTAGTGAGGGATACCGGGGAGCTGTTTTTT.